Each of the 24 T cell receptor beta chains below was sequenced from the same sample in a study of siplizumab effects on memory and regulatory T cells (dated by TCRdb to about 2019). No antigen has been assigned to these receptors. For 5 to 7 days, cells in the mixed lymphocyte reaction were kept in coculture at 37 degrees C. The method behind the library was the immunoSEQ multiplex PCR assay. TCRdb carries this immuneACCESS record with in-frame sequences only. Its versions omit some clonotypes, under half of them owing to an unresolved V gene in the studies checked, with the rest unexplained. For this sample there are approximately 3,600 clones; approximately 51% appear just once. In total, the top ten clones hold 4.8% of the sample. Input material: CFSE-low (dividing) CD4+ T cells sorted from an allogeneic mixed lymphocyte reaction. The receptors originated from a human donor in good health; the cells came from an allogeneic mixed lymphocyte reaction.

V is TRBV18 and J is TRBJ2-3; D perhaps matches TRBD2 (5 bases). The V end was cut by 1 base, the J end by 0 bases, with 8 bases between. This CDR3 spans 15 amino acids. CDR1 and CDR2 from the germline V gene are KGHSH and LQKENI. The chain's CDR3 is CASSPLAGSTDTQYF. CDR3 coding DNA: TGTGCCAGCTCACCACTGGCGGGTAGCACAGATACGCAGTATTTT.

The V call is TRBV30, the J call TRBJ1-5; D is possibly TRBD1 (5 bases). Trimming removed 4 bases from V and 2 bases from J, with 15 bases in between. This CDR3 has 15 residues. Per the germline V gene, CDR1 is GTSNPN and CDR2 is SVGIG (reference sequence). This CDR3 is CAWNRGLGGNQPQHF. CDR3 bases: TGTGCCTGGAATCGAGGCCTGGGGGGCAATCAGCCCCAGCATTTT.

For the CDR3, the DNA is TGTGCCAGCAGCTTATCCGGGACTAGCGTAGGCAATGAGCAGTTCTTC. Its translation is CASSLSGTSVGNEQFF. V usage is TRBV5-4 and J usage is TRBJ2-1; TRBD2 agrees at 10 bases. Germline CDR1 and CDR2: SGHNT and YYREEE (reference sequence). V shed 2 bases, J shed 6 bases, and the junction held 8 bases outside the gene matches. The CDR3 extends over 16 amino acids.

The rearrangement links TRBV29-1 to TRBJ2-5; D is uncertain. Germline V gene sequence: CDR1 SQVTM, CDR2 ANQGSEA. The CDR3 is made up of 13 amino acids. The V end lost 0 bases, the J end lost 3 bases, and 8 bases lay between the germline ends. CDR3 in DNA: TGCAGCGTTGAAGATCACAGAAAAGAGACCCAGTACTTC. Amino acid sequence: CSVEDHRKETQYF. Combining the CDR3 with reference TRBV29-1 and TRBJ2-5 gives the whole variable domain SAVISQKPSRDICQRGTSLTIQCQVDSQVTMMFWYRQQPGQSLTLIATANQGSEATYESGFVIDKFPISRPNLTFSTLTVSNMSPEDSSIYLCSVEDHRKETQYFGPGTRLLVL.

The J gene is TRBJ2-7, the V gene TRBV19; 9 nucleotides agree with TRBD1. Germline CDR1 is LNHDA and CDR2 is SQIVND (reference sequence). The V segment lost 3 bases and the J segment 3 bases; nucleotides outside the gene matches: 6. The CDR3 runs 15 residues. CDR3 residues: CASSIRPGQGYEQYF. DNA of the CDR3: TGTGCCAGTAGTATCAGACCGGGACAGGGCTACGAGCAGTACTTC.

The chain couples TRBV5-5 to TRBJ2-3; weak D call: TRBD2 (6 bases). Germline assignment: CDR1 SGHKS and CDR2 YYEKEE (reference sequence). CDR3 size: 15 residues. V was cut by 0 bases and J by 5 bases, with 13 bases left in between. The chain's CDR3 is CASSLAQAGGDTQYF. CDR3 bases: TGTGCCAGCAGCTTGGCCCAGGCCGGGGGAGATACGCAGTATTTT.

The chain couples TRBV7-7 to TRBJ1-4, with a tentative D call TRBD1 (6 bases). With 5 bases removed from V and 3 bases from J, the gap between germline ends came to 19 bases. The CDR3 covers 17 residues. CDR1 and CDR2 from the germline V gene are SSHAT and FNYEAQ (reference sequence). CDR3 amino acids: CASSQGGSGAANEKLFF. CDR3 nucleotide sequence: TGTGCCAGCAGCCAAGGGGGGTCGGGGGCCGCTAATGAAAAACTGTTTTTT.

This clone was detected only a few times. CDR3 amino acids: CASSMGLNYGYTF. CDR3 coding DNA: TGTGCCAGTAGTATGGGTCTAAACTATGGCTACACCTTC. The chain links TRBV19 to TRBJ1-2; no definite D call. This CDR3 has 13 residues. Germline V gene sequence: CDR1 LNHDA, CDR2 SQIVND (reference sequence). The V end lost 3 bases, the J end lost 2 bases, and 7 bases lay between the germline ends.

This clone was counted a few times. The chain has TRBV28 and TRBJ1-5; D not resolved. The V end was cut by 2 bases, the J end by 0 bases, with 2 bases between. Germline CDR1 and CDR2: MDHEN and SYDVKM. This CDR3 is 13 amino acids long. The chain's CDR3 is CASSLDSNQPQHF. The CDR3 DNA sequence: TGTGCCAGCAGTTTAGATAGCAATCAGCCCCAGCATTTT.

This sequence joins TRBV9 and TRBJ1-2; D remains ambiguous. This CDR3 comprises 14 residues. From germline, CDR1 is SGDLS and CDR2 YYNGEE. V lost 0 bases and J 2 bases, leaving 8 bases between the germline ends. The CDR3 DNA is TGTGCCAGCAGCGTAGGACCAGGAAACTATGGCTACACCTTC. Its translation is CASSVGPGNYGYTF.

The rearrangement links TRBV6-1 to TRBJ2-5, with D tentatively TRBD1 (6 bases). The CDR3 has 13 residues. The ends were cut back, 9 bases at V and 2 bases at J, with 13 bases in the middle. Per the germline V gene, CDR1 is MNHNS and CDR2 is SASEGT. In DNA, the CDR3 is TGTGCCAGTACGAGACAGGTTCAAGAGACCCAGTACTTC. Amino acids: CASTRQVQETQYF.

The V gene is TRBV10-1, the J gene TRBJ2-2, with a weak D call TRBD1 (5 bases). The germline V gene encodes CDR1 WNHNN and CDR2 SYGVQD (reference sequence). Trimming left V 1 base short and J 4 bases short, with 13 bases between. The CDR3 length is 16 residues. Here the CDR3 DNA reads TGCGCCAGCAGTGAGTTGGGCAGGGCTGGCACCGGGGAGCTGTTTTTT. It codes for CASSELGRAGTGELFF.

This chain links TRBV6-6 with TRBJ2-5, with TRBD1 matching 8 bases. The CDR3 is 13 amino acids. CDR1 is MNHNY, CDR2 SVGAGI, per germline (reference sequence). With V trimmed by 2 bases and J by 4 bases, 0 bases remained unmatched. In DNA, the CDR3 is TGTGCCAGCAGTTACGACAGGGGAGAGACCCAGTACTTC. Protein product: CASSYDRGETQYF.

This chain links TRBV10-3 with TRBJ1-1; D is unclear. The CDR3 has 13 residues. From germline, CDR1 is ENHRY and CDR2 SYGVKD. The V and J ends lost 6 bases and 7 bases respectively, with 15 bases between them. CDR3 DNA: TGTGCCATCAGCAGGCGGGAAAAGAATGAAGCTTTCTTT. Translated, it gives CAISRREKNEAFF.

Judged by abundance, this clone is large (0.1 to 1%). The J gene is TRBJ1-1, the V gene TRBV5-4; D is unresolved. The V gene lost 2 bases and the J gene lost 4 bases, with 12 bases spanning the gap. Per the germline V gene, CDR1 is SGHNT and CDR2 is YYREEE (reference sequence). The CDR3 is 14 amino acids. CDR3 in amino acids: CASSFPQEGTEAFF. The CDR3 DNA sequence: TGTGCCAGCAGCTTCCCTCAGGAGGGCACTGAAGCTTTCTTT. Supplemented by reference TRBV5-4 and TRBJ1-1, the full variable domain reads ETGVTQSPTHLIKTRGQQVTLRCSSQSGHNTVSWYQQALGQGPQFIFQYYREEENGRGNFPPRFSGLQFPNYSSELNVNALELDDSALYLCASSFPQEGTEAFFGQGTRLTVV.

J is TRBJ2-1 and V is TRBV19; no clear D. V shed 1 base and J shed 5 bases, with 6 bases lying between them. Germline CDR1 is LNHDA and CDR2 is SQIVND (reference sequence). CDR3 size: 13 residues. The CDR3 region is CASSIGQNNEQFF. The DNA of the CDR3 is TGTGCCAGTAGTATAGGTCAGAACAATGAGCAGTTCTTC.

V gene TRBV7-3 combines with J gene TRBJ1-2; D call uncertain. This CDR3 has 13 residues. Germline CDR1 is SGHTA and CDR2 is FQGTGA. V gave up 1 base and J gave up 8 bases, with 11 bases separating them. The CDR3 loop reads CASSLNTAEGYTF. In nucleotides, the CDR3 is TGTGCCAGCAGCTTAAATACGGCGGAGGGCTACACCTTC.

The chain couples TRBV28 to TRBJ2-3; TRBD2 is a possible D gene (7 bases). The CDR3 is made up of 15 amino acids. With 2 bases removed from V and 9 bases from J, the gap between germline ends came to 18 bases. Germline assignment: CDR1 MDHEN and CDR2 SYDVKM. This chain's CDR3 is CASSLPGGLMVTQYF. In nucleotides, the CDR3 is TGTGCCAGCAGTTTACCCGGGGGGCTCATGGTGACGCAGTATTTT.

This sequence joins TRBV2 and TRBJ2-5; no reliable D call. Trimming took 5 bases from V and 5 from J, leaving 15 bases between them. There are 14 residues in the CDR3. In germline, CDR1 is SNHLY, CDR2 FYNNEI. CDR3 nucleotides: TGTGCCAGCAGTCCCTACTTGGCGCGTGAGACCCAGTACTTC. This codes for CASSPYLARETQYF.

The J gene is TRBJ1-4, the V gene TRBV5-1; unclear D gene. Deletions cut 1 base from V and 0 bases from J, with 4 bases between. CDR1 and CDR2 from the germline V gene are SGHRS and YFSETQ. This CDR3 region has 14 residues. The CDR3, as DNA: TGCGCCAGCAGCTTGCTATCAACTAATGAAAAACTGTTTTTT. Its translation: CASSLLSTNEKLFF.

The DNA of the CDR3 is TGTGCCAGCAGCTTAGGCGGGGACTACAATGAGCAGTTCTTC. It translates to CASSLGGDYNEQFF. The rearrangement joins TRBV7-7 to TRBJ2-1, with D possibly matching TRBD2 (6 bases). The CDR3 is made up of 14 amino acids. The V end was cut by 1 base, the J end by 3 bases, with 7 bases between. Germline V lookup: CDR1 SSHAT, CDR2 FNYEAQ (reference sequence).

This sequence joins TRBV28 and TRBJ1-1; D unresolved. Trimming cost V 2 bases and J 1 base, with 5 bases left between them. The CDR3 covers 13 residues. The germline gives CDR1 MDHEN, CDR2 SYDVKM. CDR3 protein: CASSLDGNTEAFF. In DNA form, the CDR3 reads TGTGCCAGCAGTTTAGACGGGAACACTGAAGCTTTCTTT.

The gene calls are TRBV7-6 and TRBJ1-3; unclear D gene. The V end lost 0 bases, the J end lost 1 base, and 1 base lay between the germline ends. Germline V gene sequence: CDR1 SGHVS, CDR2 FNYEAQ. This CDR3 is 13 amino acids long. The DNA for the CDR3 is TGTGCCAGCAGCTTAGCGTCTGGAAACACCATATATTTT. Translation gives CASSLASGNTIYF.

The rearrangement uses TRBV5-1 and TRBJ2-7; D may correspond to TRBD1 or TRBD2 (5 bases each). Germline loops: CDR1 SGHRS, CDR2 YFSETQ. CDR3 length equals 15 residues. V lost 1 base and J 6 bases, leaving 17 bases between the germline ends. The CDR3 DNA reads as TGCGCCAGCAGCTTGAGTGGGGACCGATGGGGCGAGCAGTACTTC. This gives the protein CASSLSGDRWGEQYF.